This T cell receptor beta chain was sequenced in a study of STAT5B mutations in CD4+ large granular lymphocyte leukemia. The CDR3 covers 13 residues. Trimming shortened V by 5 bases and J by 1 base, and 8 bases separated the two germline ends. The germline gives CDR1 MNHNY, CDR2 SVGAGI (reference sequence). This clone was observed a few times. TCRdb keeps only in-frame clones here, not all; method: immunoSEQ multiplex PCR. The data contain about 28,000 clones, under 80% of them singletons. The J gene is TRBJ1-1, the V gene TRBV6-6; the D is unclear. This receptor was taken from a human donor in good health. Specimen: CD4+ T cells from blood buffy coats. For the CDR3, the DNA is TGTGCCAGCAGTGGAAGCAAGAACACTGAAGCTTTCTTT. Residues: CASSGSKNTEAFF.